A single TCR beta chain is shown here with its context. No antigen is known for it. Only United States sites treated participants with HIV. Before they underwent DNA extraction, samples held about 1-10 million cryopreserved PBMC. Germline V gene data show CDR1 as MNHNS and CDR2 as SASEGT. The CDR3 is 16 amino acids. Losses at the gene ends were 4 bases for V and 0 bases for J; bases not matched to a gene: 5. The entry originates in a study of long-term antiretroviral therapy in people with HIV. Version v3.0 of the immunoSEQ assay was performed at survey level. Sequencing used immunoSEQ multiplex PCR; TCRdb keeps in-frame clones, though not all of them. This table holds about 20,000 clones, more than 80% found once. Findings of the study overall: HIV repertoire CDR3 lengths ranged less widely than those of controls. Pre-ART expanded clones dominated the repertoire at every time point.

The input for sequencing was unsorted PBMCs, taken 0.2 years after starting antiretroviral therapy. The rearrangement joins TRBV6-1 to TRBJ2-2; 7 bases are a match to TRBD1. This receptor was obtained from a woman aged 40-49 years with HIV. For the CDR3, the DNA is TGTGCCAGCAGTGTAGGGGGCCCTACGAACACCGGGGAGCTGTTTTTT. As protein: CASSVGGPTNTGELFF.